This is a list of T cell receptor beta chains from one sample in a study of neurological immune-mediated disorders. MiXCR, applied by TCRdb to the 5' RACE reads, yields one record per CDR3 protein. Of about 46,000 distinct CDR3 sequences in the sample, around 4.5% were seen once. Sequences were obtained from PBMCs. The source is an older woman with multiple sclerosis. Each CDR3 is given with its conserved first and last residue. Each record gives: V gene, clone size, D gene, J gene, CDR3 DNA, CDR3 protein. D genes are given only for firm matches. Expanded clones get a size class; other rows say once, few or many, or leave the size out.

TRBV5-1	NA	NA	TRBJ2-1	TGCGCCAGCAGCCTGCCCGGGACAAACTACAATGAGCAGTTCTTC	CASSLPGTNYNEQFF
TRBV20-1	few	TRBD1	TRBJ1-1	TGCAGTGCCCGACAGGGGAACACTGAAGCATTCTTT	CSARQGNTEAFF
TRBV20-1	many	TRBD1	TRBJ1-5	TGCAGTGCTGCCGGACAGGCGGGCCAGCCCCAGCATTTT	CSAAGQAGQPQHF
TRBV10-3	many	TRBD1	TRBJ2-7	TGTGCCTCCACATCTAGGGGACAGGGAACGCAGCAGTACTTC	CASTSRGQGTQQYF
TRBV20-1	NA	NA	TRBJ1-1	TGCAGTGCTACCCTAGACGGTATGAACACTGAAGCTTTCTTT	CSATLDGMNTEAFF
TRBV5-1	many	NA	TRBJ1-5	TGCGCCAGCAGCTTGGCCGTCGATCAGCCCCAGCATTTT	CASSLAVDQPQHF
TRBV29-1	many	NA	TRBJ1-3	TGCAGCGTTACGCTGACATCGGGAAACACCATATATTTT	CSVTLTSGNTIYF
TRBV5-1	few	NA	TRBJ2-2	TGCGCCAGCACGCCCGCAGGGGCCGGCACCGGGGAGCTGTTTTTT	CASTPAGAGTGELFF
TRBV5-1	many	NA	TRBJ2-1	TGCGCCAGCAGGGGTGGACTATCCCGCGATGAGCAGTTCTTC	CASRGGLSRDEQFF
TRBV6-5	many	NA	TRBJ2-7	TGTGCCAGCAACATAGCGGGACAGGTTCACGAGCAGTACTTC	CASNIAGQVHEQYF
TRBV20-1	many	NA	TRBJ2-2	TGCAGTGCTAGAGACAGGGGTGAATGGAACACCGGGGAGCTGTTTTTT	CSARDRGEWNTGELFF
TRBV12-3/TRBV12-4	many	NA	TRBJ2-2	TGTGCCAGCAGTCCCCGTAGGGCCGGGGAGCTGTTTTTT	CASSPRRAGELFF
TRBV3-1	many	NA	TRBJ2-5	TGTGCCAGCAGCCAAGATCTCAACGGCGGAGGAGAGACCCAGTACTTC	CASSQDLNGGGETQYF
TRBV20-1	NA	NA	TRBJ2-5	TGCAGTGCTAGAGAGGGGTATGGGACAGAGACCCAGTACTTC	CSAREGYGTETQYF
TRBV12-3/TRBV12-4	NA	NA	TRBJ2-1	TGTGCCAGCCATGACGGAACCAACAATGAGCAGTTCTTC	CASHDGTNNEQFF
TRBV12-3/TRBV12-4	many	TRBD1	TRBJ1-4	TGTGCCAGCAGTTTCAAGACAGGGGGTACTGCTAATGAAAAACTGTTTTTT	CASSFKTGGTANEKLFF
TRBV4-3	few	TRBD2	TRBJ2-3	TGCGCCAGCAGCCAAATACCCGGGACTAGCGGGGGGGCGGACACAGATACGCAGTATTTT	CASSQIPGTSGGADTDTQYF
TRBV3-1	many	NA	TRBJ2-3	TGTGCCAGCAGCCAAGTTGCTCAAGATACGCAGTATTTT	CASSQVAQDTQYF
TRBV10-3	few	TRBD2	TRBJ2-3	TGTGCCATCAGTGAGTCGAGGCTAGCGGGGGGCCTTCGCGGGGATACGCAGTATTTT	CAISESRLAGGLRGDTQYF
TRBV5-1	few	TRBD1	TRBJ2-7	TGCGCCAGCAGCTCAGGACAGGCCCACGCGTACTTC	CASSSGQAHAYF
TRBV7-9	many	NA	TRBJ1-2	TGTGCCAGCAGTGTAGAGGGCTATGGCTACACCTTC	CASSVEGYGYTF
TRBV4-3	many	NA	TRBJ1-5	TGCGCCAGCAGCCAAGATTACAGAAGCAATCAGCCCCAGCATTTT	CASSQDYRSNQPQHF
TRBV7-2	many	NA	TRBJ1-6	TGTGCCAGCAGCTTAGCGCGTCAACGGAATTCACCCCTCCACTTT	CASSLARQRNSPLHF
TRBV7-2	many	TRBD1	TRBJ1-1	TGTGCCAGCAGCAGACAGGGGGAAGGCACTGAAGCTTTCTTT	CASSRQGEGTEAFF
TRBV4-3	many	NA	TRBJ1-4	TGCGCCAGCAGCCAAGACGTGGGGCCTAATGAAAAACTGTTTTTT	CASSQDVGPNEKLFF
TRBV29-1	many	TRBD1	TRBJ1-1	TGCAGCGTGATTATCGGGACAGGGGGCACTGAAGCTTTCTTT	CSVIIGTGGTEAFF
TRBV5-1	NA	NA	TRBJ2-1	TGCGCCAGCAGCTTGACTTCCTACTCCTACAATGAGCAGTTCTTC	CASSLTSYSYNEQFF
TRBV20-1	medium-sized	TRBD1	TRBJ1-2	TGCAGTGCTAGACTACCCGGACAGGGCGCTAACTATGGCTACACCTTC	CSARLPGQGANYGYTF
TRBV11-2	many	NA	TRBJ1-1	TGTGCCAGCAGCGCTGGGGTCGGGGTGTGGTTGGACACTGAAGCTTTCTTT	CASSAGVGVWLDTEAFF
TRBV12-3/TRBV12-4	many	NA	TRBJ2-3	TGTGCCAGCAGTCTCGGCCTGGGATTAGATACGCAGTATTTT	CASSLGLGLDTQYF
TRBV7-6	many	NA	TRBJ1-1	TGTGCCAGCAGCCATCGCCGGGATAACACTGAAGCTTTCTTT	CASSHRRDNTEAFF
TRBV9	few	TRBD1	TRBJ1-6	TGTGCCAGCAGCACCGGGACAGATTCACCCCTCCACTTT	CASSTGTDSPLHF
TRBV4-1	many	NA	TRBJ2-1	TGCGCCAGCAGCCAAGATCGTAGTGAGCAGTTCTTC	CASSQDRSEQFF
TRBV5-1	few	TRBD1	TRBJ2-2	TGCGCCAGCAGCTCAACGGGACAGGGCGACACCGGGGAGCTGTTTTTT	CASSSTGQGDTGELFF
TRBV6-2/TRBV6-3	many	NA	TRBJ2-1	TGTGCCAGCAGTTCGTGGGGGAGTGAGCAGTTCTTC	CASSSWGSEQFF
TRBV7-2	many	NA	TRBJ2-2	TGTGCCAGCAGCTTAGTGGTAGCGAACACCGGGGAGCTGTTTTTT	CASSLVVANTGELFF
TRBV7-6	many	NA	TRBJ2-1	TGTGCCAGCAGCTTAGCGGGGAACTCCTACAATGAGCAGTTCTTC	CASSLAGNSYNEQFF
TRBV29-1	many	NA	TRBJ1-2	TGCAGCGTCGGCCCAGGGACTGGAGGCTACACCTTC	CSVGPGTGGYTF
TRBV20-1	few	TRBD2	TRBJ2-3	TGCAGTGCTAGACAGAGCGGGGGGGCGTTCGGGCAGTATTTT	CSARQSGGAFGQYF
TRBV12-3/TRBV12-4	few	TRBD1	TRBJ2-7	TGTGCCAGCAGTCGACGGACAGGGTCGCACGAGCAGTACTTC	CASSRRTGSHEQYF
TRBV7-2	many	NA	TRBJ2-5	TGTGCCAGCAGCTTAGCGTCAACCGGGGAGACCCAGTACTTC	CASSLASTGETQYF